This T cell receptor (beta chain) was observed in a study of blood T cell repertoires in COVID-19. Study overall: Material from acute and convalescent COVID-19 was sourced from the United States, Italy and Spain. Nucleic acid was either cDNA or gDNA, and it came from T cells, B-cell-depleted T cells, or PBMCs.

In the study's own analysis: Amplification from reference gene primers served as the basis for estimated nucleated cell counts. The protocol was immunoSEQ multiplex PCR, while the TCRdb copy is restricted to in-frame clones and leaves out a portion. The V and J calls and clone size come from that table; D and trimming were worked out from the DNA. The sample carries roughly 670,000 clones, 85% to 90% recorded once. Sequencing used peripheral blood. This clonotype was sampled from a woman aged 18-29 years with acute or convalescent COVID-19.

The CDR3 nucleotides are TGTGCCAGCGTGAACAGGGCCCAAGGTGGCTACACCTTC. Its translation is CASVNRAQGGYTF. The V call is TRBV2, the J call TRBJ1-2; D is perhaps TRBD1 (6 bases). Germline loops: CDR1 SNHLY, CDR2 FYNNEI. Deletions cut 8 bases from V and 7 bases from J, with 17 bases between. The CDR3 has 13 amino acids.